The clone carrying this T cell receptor beta chain was recorded at least ten times. The data derive from a study of response to subunit inactivated influenza vaccine. TCRdb called the RT-PCR reads again in MiXCR, with one record for every CDR3 protein. The data show hundreds of thousands of distinct CDR3 sequences, approximately 10% seen once. The same specimen was also included in a second study, on T cells expressing NK-cell markers. This second report adds: It was by 5'RACE template switching with UMIs that TCR beta cDNA was made. Among the experiments, several used an anti-gamma-delta TCR antibody to restrict sorting to alpha-beta TCR T cells.

This clonotype originated in a man between 50 and 59 years old who received an inactivated influenza vaccine. The sample consisted of PBMCs from blood, taken on the day of vaccination.

The CDR3 DNA follows: TGTGCCAGCAGTTTAGCGGGACAGGGACTAAACATTCAGTACTTC. Translation: CASSLAGQGLNIQYF. The chain couples TRBV12-3 or TRBV12-4 to TRBJ2-4, with TRBD1 matching over 9 bases. J lost 6 bases, V lost 0 bases, and 3 bases had no gene match. The CDR3 is 15 residues long.